Each of the 24 T cell receptor beta chains below was sequenced from the same sample in a study of shared clonotypes between healthy human individuals. TCRdb's copy holds only in-frame clones and misses some; the assay was immunoSEQ multiplex PCR. The table records over a million clones, roughly 96% of them present only once. Material: naive CD4+ T cells sorted from blood. The subset was: CD45RA+ positively selected. All receptors come from a man aged 30 to 45 in good health.

The chain couples TRBV19 to TRBJ2-5, with D possibly TRBD1 on 6 matching bases. V lost 9 bases and J lost 5, with 19 bases in between. CDR3 length: 14 amino acids. Per the germline V gene, CDR1 is LNHDA and CDR2 is SQIVND (reference sequence). CDR3 DNA sequence: TGTGCCAGCGACCCCAGGGGCACAGAGGAGACCCAGTACTTC. This encodes CASDPRGTEETQYF.

The genes are TRBV2 and TRBJ1-1; no definite D call. From germline, CDR1 is SNHLY and CDR2 FYNNEI. Between the trimmed V and J ends, which lost 8 bases and 5 bases, there was a span of 18 bases. The length of the CDR3 is 14 residues. CDR3 sequence: CASLGQTLGTEAFF. CDR3 sequence (DNA): TGTGCCAGCCTTGGGCAGACCCTGGGGACTGAAGCTTTCTTT.

Points on this clone: The junction and the germline gene differ at one end; a read error may be behind it. The chain recombines TRBV9 with TRBJ2-1; D uncertain. This CDR3 spans 12 amino acids. Germline CDR1 SGDLS, CDR2 YYNGEE. The CDR3 loop is CASSGPFRISVF. The CDR3 nucleotides read TGTGCCAGCAGCGGCCCCTTTCGGATTTCAGTCTTC.

This chain uses TRBV7-8 with TRBJ2-1; D is uncertain. CDR1 SGHVS and CDR2 FQNEAQ come from the germline V gene. V was trimmed by 0 bases and J by 0 bases, leaving 6 bases between them. The CDR3 covers 15 residues. For the CDR3, the DNA is TGTGCCAGCAGCTTAGCTGGACCCTCCTACAATGAGCAGTTCTTC. It specifies CASSLAGPSYNEQFF.

The V and J genes are TRBV9 and TRBJ2-1; maybe TRBD2 (7 bases). This CDR3 has 15 residues. Trimming removed 0 bases from V and 3 bases from J, with 10 bases in between. Germline V gene lookup returns CDR1 SGDLS and CDR2 YYNGEE. In nucleotides, the CDR3 is TGTGCCAGCAGCGTAGCAGGGGACTACTACAATGAGCAGTTCTTC. Its protein product is CASSVAGDYYNEQFF.

This clone was recorded once. This chain uses TRBV5-1 with TRBJ1-4, with 9 nucleotides matching TRBD1. With V trimmed by 3 bases and J by 7 bases, 7 bases remained unmatched. Germline V gives CDR1 SGHRS, CDR2 YFSETQ. The CDR3 covers 15 residues. The CDR3 spells CASSSTGQGGEKLFF. As DNA, the CDR3 is TGCGCCAGCAGCTCCACGGGACAGGGTGGTGAAAAACTGTTTTTT.

The V call is TRBV15, the J call TRBJ2-3, with D uncertain. The germline V gene encodes CDR1 LNHNV and CDR2 YYDKDF (reference sequence). The CDR3 has 12 amino acids. The V and J ends lost 8 bases and 2 bases respectively, with 8 bases between them. Written as DNA, the CDR3 is TGTGCCACCCGTGAAAACACAGATACGCAGTATTTT. The encoded protein is CATRENTDTQYF.

The rearrangement uses TRBV7-8 and TRBJ1-4, with 7 bases that match TRBD1. CDR3 size: 15 residues. The germline V gene encodes CDR1 SGHVS and CDR2 FQNEAQ. Trimming at V came to 4 bases and at J to 5 bases, leaving 7 bases not matched to a gene. CDR3 in DNA: TGTGCCAGCAGCTCCACAGGGGCTTTAAATGAAAAACTGTTTTTT. This encodes CASSSTGALNEKLFF.

The rearrangement joins TRBV5-1 to TRBJ1-4, with 9 bases aligning to TRBD1. The CDR3 loop spans 15 amino acids. V trimming: 1 base; J trimming: 8 bases; junction bases outside the gene matches: 6. Per the germline V gene, CDR1 is SGHRS and CDR2 is YFSETQ. The CDR3 region is CASSLTGGNREKLFF. The CDR3 DNA is TGCGCCAGCAGCTTGACAGGGGGCAACAGAGAAAAACTGTTTTTT. The variable domain in full, completed from reference TRBV5-1 and TRBJ1-4, reads KAGVTQTPRYLIKTRGQQVTLSCSPISGHRSVSWYQQTPGQGLQFLFEYFSETQRNKGNFPGRFSGRQFSNSRSEMNVSTLELGDSALYLCASSLTGGNREKLFFGSGTQLSVL.

This rearrangement joins TRBV14 to TRBJ2-7, with 9 positions matching TRBD2. V shed 3 bases and J 6 bases; nucleotides not matched to a gene: 9. There are 15 residues in the CDR3. Germline V gene lookup returns CDR1 SGHDN and CDR2 FVKESK. In DNA form, the CDR3 reads TGTGCCAGCAGCCACCACCCCGGGACTAGCACCGAGCAGTACTTC. Its protein product is CASSHHPGTSTEQYF. The full variable domain, completed using reference TRBV14 and TRBJ2-7, is EAGVTQFPSHSVIEKGQTVTLRCDPISGHDNLYWYRRVMGKEIKFLLHFVKESKQDESGMPNNRFLAERTGGTYSTLKVQPAELEDSGVYFCASSHHPGTSTEQYFGPGTRLTVT.

J is TRBJ2-1 and V is TRBV14; 8 bases map to TRBD2. V gave up 0 bases and J gave up 5 bases; unmatched junction bases: 9. The CDR3 runs 17 residues. Germline-derived CDR1 and CDR2 are SGHDN and FVKESK. This chain's CDR3 is CASSQDWKRGWDNEQFF. The CDR3, as DNA: TGTGCCAGCAGCCAAGACTGGAAGCGGGGGTGGGACAATGAGCAGTTCTTC.

The V gene is TRBV6-6, the J gene TRBJ2-2, with D hard to call. The CDR3 has 13 residues. Trimming took off 3 bases at V and 5 bases at J, with 7 bases between the two ends. From germline, CDR1 is MNHNY and CDR2 SVGAGI (reference sequence). The CDR3 loop reads CASSYKGTGELFF. CDR3 bases: TGTGCCAGCAGTTATAAGGGAACCGGGGAGCTGTTTTTT.

As to this clone: Other DNA sequences in this specimen translate into the identical CDR3. V gene TRBV5-1 combines with J gene TRBJ2-5; D is unresolved. The V gene lost 4 bases and the J gene lost 4 bases, with 14 bases spanning the gap. The CDR3 has 14 amino acids. Germline lookup yields CDR1 SGHRS and CDR2 YFSETQ. DNA for the CDR3: TGCGCCAGCAGCCCGGGTCACTCCGGAGAGACCCAGTACTTC. Its protein is CASSPGHSGETQYF.

This clone has just one count. The chain employs TRBV6-6 and TRBJ2-7; 8 positions match TRBD1. V lost 2 bases and J lost 0; bases outside the gene matches: 3. Germline CDR1 reads MNHNY; CDR2 reads SVGAGI (reference sequence). The CDR3 sequence is 15 residues long. The CDR3 loop reads CASSYSTGGSYEQYF. The DNA of the CDR3 is TGTGCCAGCAGTTACAGTACAGGGGGCTCCTACGAGCAGTACTTC.

The V call is TRBV28, the J call TRBJ2-7; no definite D call. The length of the CDR3 is 14 residues. The germline V and J ends were trimmed by 2 bases and 7 bases, with 15 bases remaining between them. Germline values: CDR1 MDHEN, CDR2 SYDVKM. The CDR3 DNA reads as TGTGCCAGCAGTTTACCCGTGGGTGCTGAGGAGCAGTACTTC. This sequence encodes CASSLPVGAEEQYF.

This chain joins TRBV18 and TRBJ1-2; D is unclear. Trimming pared 3 bases from V and 4 bases from J, leaving 30 bases between. This CDR3 contains 20 residues. Germline V gives CDR1 KGHSH, CDR2 LQKENI. This CDR3 reads CASSPLRGGVLPEVPYGYTF. For the CDR3, the DNA is TGTGCCAGCTCACCGCTGCGTGGTGGGGTGCTGCCAGAGGTCCCCTATGGCTACACCTTC.

V gene TRBV18 combines with J gene TRBJ2-1; 10 bases are a match to TRBD1. V lost 4 bases to trimming and J lost 6 bases; unmatched junction nucleotides: 18. CDR3 length: 19 residues. The germline V gene encodes CDR1 KGHSH and CDR2 LQKENI. CDR3 nucleotides: TGTGCCAGCTCACGGCTTGGACAGGGGGGCGCGAATTATGGCAATGAGCAGTTCTTC. Its translation: CASSRLGQGGANYGNEQFF.

With respect to this clone: The sample holds other DNA sequences that translate to the same CDR3. The chain combines TRBV2 with TRBJ2-7, with 8 nucleotides matching TRBD1. Germline-derived CDR1 and CDR2 are SNHLY and FYNNEI. CDR3 length: 14 residues. Trimming cost V 3 bases and J 4 bases; bases outside gene matches: 5. CDR3 nucleotides: TGTGCCAGCAGTGAGACAGGGGCCTCTTACGAGCAGTACTTC. Encoded protein: CASSETGASYEQYF. Full variable domain (rest looked up from reference TRBV2 and TRBJ2-7): EPEVTQTPSHQVTQMGQEVILRCVPISNHLYFYWYRQILGQKVEFLVSFYNNEISEKSEIFDDQFSVERPDGSNFTLKIRSTKLEDSAMYFCASSETGASYEQYFGPGTRLTVT.

V and J are TRBV19 and TRBJ2-3; D is possibly TRBD2 (6 bases). Germline V lookup: CDR1 LNHDA, CDR2 SQIVND (reference sequence). This CDR3 is built from 18 residues. V lost 1 base, J lost 1 base, and 18 bases lay in between. The DNA of the CDR3 is TGTGCCAGTAGTATAGGCCCGACAAGGCGGGGCCGCACAGATACGCAGTATTTT. Translation: CASSIGPTRRGRTDTQYF.

J is TRBJ2-1 and V is TRBV6-1; D perhaps matches TRBD1 (5 bases). The CDR3 consists of 15 residues. V lost 4 bases to trimming and J lost 8 bases, with 18 bases between them. CDR1 is MNHNS, CDR2 SASEGT, per germline. The CDR3 spells CASSVFSTGRDEQFF. DNA of the CDR3: TGTGCCAGCAGTGTTTTTTCGACCGGCAGGGATGAGCAGTTCTTC.

This clone showed up just once. The chain combines TRBV4-1 with TRBJ2-3; the D call may be TRBD1 or TRBD2 (6 bases each). Germline values: CDR1 MGHRA, CDR2 YSYEKL. Trimming left V 1 base short and J 0 bases short, with 8 bases between. The CDR3 is 15 amino acids. The DNA of the CDR3 is TGCGCCAGCAGCCAAGGGGGGGCTAGCACAGATACGCAGTATTTT. Its protein product is CASSQGGASTDTQYF.

This chain uses TRBV6-6 with TRBJ1-5; D gene ambiguous. Per the germline V gene, CDR1 is MNHNY and CDR2 is SVGAGI (reference sequence). The CDR3 has 13 residues. V was shortened by 6 bases and J by 3 bases, with 9 bases between the two germline ends. This chain's CDR3 is CASSAGPNQPQHF. For the CDR3, the DNA is TGTGCCAGCAGCGCGGGTCCCAATCAGCCCCAGCATTTT.

CDR3 in amino acids: CASSQAGNTEAFF. The CDR3 bases are TGCGCCAGCAGCCAAGCAGGGAACACTGAAGCTTTCTTT. The chain recombines TRBV5-1 with TRBJ1-1; D not resolved. V was cut by 4 bases and J by 1 base, with 8 bases left in between. From germline, CDR1 is SGHRS and CDR2 YFSETQ. CDR3 length equals 13 residues.

The chain employs TRBV10-3 and TRBJ1-1; TRBD1 might be the D (6 bases). Trimming shortened V by 7 bases and J by 3 bases, and 12 bases separated the two germline ends. The CDR3 has 13 residues. Germline assignment: CDR1 ENHRY and CDR2 SYGVKD. In nucleotides, the CDR3 is TGTGCCATCAAGATACAGGGTGACACTGAAGCTTTCTTT. This gives the protein CAIKIQGDTEAFF.